This T cell receptor beta chain was captured in a study of technical replicates of blood from several donors. Here immunoSEQ multiplex PCR was the method, and the copy in TCRdb shows in-frame clones only, minus some. The sample holds about 75,000 clones; approximately 97% are singletons and the top ten take around 0.18%. The sequencing sample was made of T cells isolated from PBMCs. This TCR was sampled from a human donor in good health.

The CDR3 bases are TGTGCCAGCAGTGAAAGACTTAGCAATCAGCCCCAGCATTTT. Translating gives CASSERLSNQPQHF. The rearrangement joins TRBV2 to TRBJ1-5; D not resolved. The CDR3 extends over 14 amino acids. CDR1 SNHLY and CDR2 FYNNEI come from the germline V gene. Between the trimmed V and J ends, which lost 2 bases and 0 bases, there was a span of 5 bases.